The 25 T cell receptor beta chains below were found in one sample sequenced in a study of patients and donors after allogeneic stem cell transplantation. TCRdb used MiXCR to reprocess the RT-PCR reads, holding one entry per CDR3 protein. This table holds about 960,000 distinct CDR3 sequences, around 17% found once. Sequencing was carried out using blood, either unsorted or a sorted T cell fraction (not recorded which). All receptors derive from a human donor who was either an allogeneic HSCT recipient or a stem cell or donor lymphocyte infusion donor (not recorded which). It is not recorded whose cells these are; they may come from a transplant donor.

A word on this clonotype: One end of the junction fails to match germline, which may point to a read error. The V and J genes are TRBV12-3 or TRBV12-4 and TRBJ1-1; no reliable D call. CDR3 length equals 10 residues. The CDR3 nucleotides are TGTGCCAGCAGTTCCCGGAGACCGGACTGG. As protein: CASSSRRPDW.

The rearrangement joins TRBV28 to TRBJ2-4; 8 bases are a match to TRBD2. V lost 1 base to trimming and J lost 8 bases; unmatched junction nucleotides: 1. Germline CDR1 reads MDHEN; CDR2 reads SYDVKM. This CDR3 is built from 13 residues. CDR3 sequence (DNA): TGTGCCAGCAGTTTATCGGGGGGGGACATTCAGTACTTC. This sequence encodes CASSLSGGDIQYF.

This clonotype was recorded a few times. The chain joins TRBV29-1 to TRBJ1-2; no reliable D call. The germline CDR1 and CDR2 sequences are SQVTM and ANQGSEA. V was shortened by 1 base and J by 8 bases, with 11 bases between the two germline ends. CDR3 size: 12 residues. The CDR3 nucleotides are TGCAGCGTTGAAGCGACCCACGGGGGCTACACCTTC. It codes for CSVEATHGGYTF. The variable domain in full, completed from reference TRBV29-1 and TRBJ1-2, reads SAVISQKPSRDICQRGTSLTIQCQVDSQVTMMFWYRQQPGQSLTLIATANQGSEATYESGFVIDKFPISRPNLTFSTLTVSNMSPEDSSIYLCSVEATHGGYTFGSGTRLTVV.

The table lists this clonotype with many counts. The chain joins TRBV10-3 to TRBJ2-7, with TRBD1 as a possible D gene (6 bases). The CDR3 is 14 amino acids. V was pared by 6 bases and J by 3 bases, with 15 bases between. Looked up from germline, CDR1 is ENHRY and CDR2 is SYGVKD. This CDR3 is CAISPGANNYEQYF. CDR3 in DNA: TGTGCCATCAGCCCAGGGGCCAACAACTACGAGCAGTACTTC.

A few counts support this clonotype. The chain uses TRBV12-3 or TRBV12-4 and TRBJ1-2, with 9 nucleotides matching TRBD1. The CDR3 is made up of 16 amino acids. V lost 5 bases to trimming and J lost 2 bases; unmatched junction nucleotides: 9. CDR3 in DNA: TGTGCCAGCAGTCTACCCGGACAGGGGACAAACTATGGCTACACCTTC. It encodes CASSLPGQGTNYGYTF.

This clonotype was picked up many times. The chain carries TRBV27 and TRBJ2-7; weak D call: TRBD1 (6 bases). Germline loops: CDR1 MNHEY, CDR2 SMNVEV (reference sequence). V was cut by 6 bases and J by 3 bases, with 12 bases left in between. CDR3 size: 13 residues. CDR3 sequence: CASSLGRGYEQYF. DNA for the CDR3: TGTGCCAGCAGCTTAGGCAGGGGCTACGAGCAGTACTTC.

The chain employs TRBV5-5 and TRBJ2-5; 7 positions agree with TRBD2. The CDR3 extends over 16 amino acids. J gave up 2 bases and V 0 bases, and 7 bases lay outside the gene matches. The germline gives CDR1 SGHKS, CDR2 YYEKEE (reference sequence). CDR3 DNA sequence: TGTGCCAGCAGCTTGGGACTAGCCTTCCTGCAAGAGACCCAGTACTTC. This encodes CASSLGLAFLQETQYF.

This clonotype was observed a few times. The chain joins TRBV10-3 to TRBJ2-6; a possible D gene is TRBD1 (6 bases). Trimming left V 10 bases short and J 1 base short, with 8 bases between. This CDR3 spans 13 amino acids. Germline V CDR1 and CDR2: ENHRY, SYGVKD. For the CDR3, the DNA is TGTGCCACAGGGGATTCTGGGGCCAACGTCCTGACTTTC. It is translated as CATGDSGANVLTF.

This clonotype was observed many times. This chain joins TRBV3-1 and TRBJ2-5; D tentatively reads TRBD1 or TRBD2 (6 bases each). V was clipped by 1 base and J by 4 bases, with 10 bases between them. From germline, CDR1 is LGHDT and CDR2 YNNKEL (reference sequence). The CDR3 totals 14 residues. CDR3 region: CASSQAEGGETQYF. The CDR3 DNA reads TGTGCCAGCAGCCAAGCGGAGGGGGGAGAGACCCAGTACTTC.

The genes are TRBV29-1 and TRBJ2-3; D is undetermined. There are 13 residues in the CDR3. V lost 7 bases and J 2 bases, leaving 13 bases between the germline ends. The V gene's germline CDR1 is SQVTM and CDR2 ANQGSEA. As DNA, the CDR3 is TGCAGCGCTGGGCGTGCGCTCACAGATACGCAGTATTTT. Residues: CSAGRALTDTQYF.

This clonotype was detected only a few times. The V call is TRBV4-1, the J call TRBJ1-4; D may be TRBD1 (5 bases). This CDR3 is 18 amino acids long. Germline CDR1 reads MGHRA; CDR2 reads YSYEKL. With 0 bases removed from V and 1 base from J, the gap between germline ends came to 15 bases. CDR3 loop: CASSQDYRSHITNEKLFF. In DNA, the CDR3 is TGCGCCAGCAGCCAAGATTACAGGTCCCATATAACTAATGAAAAACTGTTTTTT.

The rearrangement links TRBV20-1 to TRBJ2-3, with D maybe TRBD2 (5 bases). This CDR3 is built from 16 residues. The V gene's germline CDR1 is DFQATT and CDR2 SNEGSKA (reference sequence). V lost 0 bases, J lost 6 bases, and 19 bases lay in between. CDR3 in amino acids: CSARDPPRGFPDTQYF. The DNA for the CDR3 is TGCAGTGCTAGAGATCCCCCTAGAGGGTTCCCCGATACGCAGTATTTT.

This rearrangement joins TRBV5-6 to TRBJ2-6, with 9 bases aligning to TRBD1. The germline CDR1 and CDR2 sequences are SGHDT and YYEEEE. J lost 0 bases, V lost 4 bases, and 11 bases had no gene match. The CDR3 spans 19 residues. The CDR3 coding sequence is TGTGCCAGCAGCATAAACAGGGGGCGCTTTTTCTCTGGGGCCAACGTCCTGACTTTC. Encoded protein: CASSINRGRFFSGANVLTF.

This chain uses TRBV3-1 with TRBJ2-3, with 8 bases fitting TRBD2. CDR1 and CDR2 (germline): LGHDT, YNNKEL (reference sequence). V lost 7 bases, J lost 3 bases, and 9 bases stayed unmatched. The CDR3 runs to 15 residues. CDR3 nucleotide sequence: TGTGCCAGCACCCCGCGAGCTAGCGGGACAGATACGCAGTATTTT. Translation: CASTPRASGTDTQYF.

The CDR3 loop is CASSQVRDRDYNEQFF. Here the CDR3 DNA reads TGTGCCAGCAGCCAAGTCAGGGACAGGGACTACAATGAGCAGTTCTTC. The chain combines TRBV14 with TRBJ2-1; 9 nucleotides align to TRBD1. Trimming removed 1 base from V and 3 bases from J; junction bases left unmatched: 4. The CDR3 sequence is 16 residues long. The V gene's germline CDR1 is SGHDN and CDR2 FVKESK.

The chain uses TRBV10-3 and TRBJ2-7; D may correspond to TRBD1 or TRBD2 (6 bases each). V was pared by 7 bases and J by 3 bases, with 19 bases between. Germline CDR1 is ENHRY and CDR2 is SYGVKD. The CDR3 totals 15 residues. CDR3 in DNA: TGTGCCATCACGGGGGCGTTAGGCAAGAGCTACGAGCAGTACTTC. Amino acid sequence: CAITGALGKSYEQYF.

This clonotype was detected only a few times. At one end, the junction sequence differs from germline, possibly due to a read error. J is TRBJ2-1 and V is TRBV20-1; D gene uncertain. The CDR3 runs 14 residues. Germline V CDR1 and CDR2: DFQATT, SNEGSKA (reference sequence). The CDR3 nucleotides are TGCAGTGCTAGAGAACGCTTGGTTAACAAAGAGCAGTTCTTC. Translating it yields CSARERLVNKEQFF.

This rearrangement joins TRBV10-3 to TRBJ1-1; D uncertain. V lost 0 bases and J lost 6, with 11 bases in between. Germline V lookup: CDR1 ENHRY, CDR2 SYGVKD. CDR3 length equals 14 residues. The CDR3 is CAISESRRVAEAFF. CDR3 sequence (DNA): TGTGCCATCAGTGAGTCGAGAAGGGTTGCTGAAGCTTTCTTT.

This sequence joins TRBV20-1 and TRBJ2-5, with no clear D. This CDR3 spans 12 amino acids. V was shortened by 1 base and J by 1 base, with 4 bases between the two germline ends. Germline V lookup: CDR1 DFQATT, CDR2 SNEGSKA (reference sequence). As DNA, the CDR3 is TGCAGTGCTAGAGCCAGCCAAGAGACCCAGTACTTC. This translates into CSARASQETQYF.

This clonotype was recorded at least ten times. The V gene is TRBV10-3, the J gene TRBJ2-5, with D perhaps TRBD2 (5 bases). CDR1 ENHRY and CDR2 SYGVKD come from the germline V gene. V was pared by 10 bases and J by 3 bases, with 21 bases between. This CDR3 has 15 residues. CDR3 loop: CATQVVGGREETQYF. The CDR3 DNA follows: TGTGCCACCCAGGTTGTAGGCGGGCGGGAAGAGACCCAGTACTTC.

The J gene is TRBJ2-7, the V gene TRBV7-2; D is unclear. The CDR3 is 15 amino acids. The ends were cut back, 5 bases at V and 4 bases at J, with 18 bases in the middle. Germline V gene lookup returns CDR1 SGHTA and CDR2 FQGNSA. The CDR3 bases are TGTGCCAGCAGCGCACGGAAGTTGGACCCTTACGAGCAGTACTTC. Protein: CASSARKLDPYEQYF.

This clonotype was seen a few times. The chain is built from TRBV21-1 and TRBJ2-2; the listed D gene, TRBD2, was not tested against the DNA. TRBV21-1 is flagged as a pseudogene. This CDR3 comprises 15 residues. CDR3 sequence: CASSKARGGTGELFF. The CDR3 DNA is TGTGCCAGCAGCAAAGCGCGGGGAGGCACCGGGGAGCTGTTTTTT.

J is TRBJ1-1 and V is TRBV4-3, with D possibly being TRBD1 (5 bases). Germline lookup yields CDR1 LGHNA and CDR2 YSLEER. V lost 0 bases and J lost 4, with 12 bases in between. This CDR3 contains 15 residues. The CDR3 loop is CASSQDGLGATEAFF. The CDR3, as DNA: TGCGCCAGCAGCCAAGATGGACTTGGGGCCACTGAAGCTTTCTTT.

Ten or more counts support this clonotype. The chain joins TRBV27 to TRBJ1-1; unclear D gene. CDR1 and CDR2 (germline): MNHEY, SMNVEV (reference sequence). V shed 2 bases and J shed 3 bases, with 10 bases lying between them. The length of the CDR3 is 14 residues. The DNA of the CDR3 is TGTGCCAGCAGTTTAACGAGCGGATACACTGAAGCTTTCTTT. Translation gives CASSLTSGYTEAFF.

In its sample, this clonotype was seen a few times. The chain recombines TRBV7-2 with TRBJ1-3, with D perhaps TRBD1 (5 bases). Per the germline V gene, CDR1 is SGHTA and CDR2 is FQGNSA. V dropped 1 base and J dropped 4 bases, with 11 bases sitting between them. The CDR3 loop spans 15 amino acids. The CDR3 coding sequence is TGTGCCAGCAGCTTAGGCCGGGACGGAGGAAACACCATATATTTT. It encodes CASSLGRDGGNTIYF.